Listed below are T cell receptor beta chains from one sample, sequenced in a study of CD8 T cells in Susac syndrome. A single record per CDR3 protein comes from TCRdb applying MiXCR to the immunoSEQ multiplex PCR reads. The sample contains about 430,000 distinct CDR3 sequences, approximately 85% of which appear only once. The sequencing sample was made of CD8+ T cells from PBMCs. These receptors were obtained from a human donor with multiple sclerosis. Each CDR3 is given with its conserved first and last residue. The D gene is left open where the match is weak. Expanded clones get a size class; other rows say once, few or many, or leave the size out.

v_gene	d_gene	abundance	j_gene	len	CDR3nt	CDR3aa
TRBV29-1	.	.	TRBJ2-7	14	TGCAGCGTAGGCGACTCAACGGGATCCTACGAGCAGTACTTC	CSVGDSTGSYEQYF
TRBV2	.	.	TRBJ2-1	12	TGTGCCAGCAGTGAAATCCGGCTGGGGCAGTTCTTC	CASSEIRLGQFF
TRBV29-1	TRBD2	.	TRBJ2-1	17	TGCAGCGTTGAAGGTGTGGATAGCGGGAGATCCTCCAATGAGCAGTTCTTC	CSVEGVDSGRSSNEQFF
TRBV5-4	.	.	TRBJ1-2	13	TGTGCCAGCAGCGCGACAGGAGGGTTTGGCTACACCTTC	CASSATGGFGYTF
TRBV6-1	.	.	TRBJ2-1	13	TGTGCCAGCAGTGGGACGGAATACAATGAGCAGTTCTTC	CASSGTEYNEQFF
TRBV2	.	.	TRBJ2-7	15	TGTGCCAGCAGTCCAGGGGATATGCTATCCTACGAGCAGTACTTC	CASSPGDMLSYEQYF
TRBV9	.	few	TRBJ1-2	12	TGTGCCAGCAGCGTAGAGGGACGGGGCTACACCTTC	CASSVEGRGYTF
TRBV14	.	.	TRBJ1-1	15	TGTGCCAGCAGCCAAGATATAGGGGGAAACACTGAAGCTTTCTTT	CASSQDIGGNTEAFF
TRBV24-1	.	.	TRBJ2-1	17	TGTGCCACCAGTGATTCCCTCCATGGCGGGAATTACAATGAGCAGTTCTTC	CATSDSLHGGNYNEQFF
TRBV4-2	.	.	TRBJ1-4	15	TGTGCCAGCAGCCAAGAAACGGGACTACATGAAAAACTGTTTTTT	CASSQETGLHEKLFF
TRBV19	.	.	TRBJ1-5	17	TGTGCCAGTAGTATATTCTTTGGAGAAAATAGCAATCAGCCCCAGCATTTT	CASSIFFGENSNQPQHF
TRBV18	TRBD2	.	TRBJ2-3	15	TGTGCCAGCTCACCCAGCGGGGGAGTCACAGATACGCAGTATTTT	CASSPSGGVTDTQYF
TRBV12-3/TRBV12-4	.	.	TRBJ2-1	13	TGTGCCAGCAGCCCCCATGGGGCCAATGAGCAGTTCTTC	CASSPHGANEQFF
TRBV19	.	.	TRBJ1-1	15	TGTGCCAGTAACGCGGAGGAACAGGGCGACACTGAAGCTTTCTTT	CASNAEEQGDTEAFF
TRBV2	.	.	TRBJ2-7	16	TGTGCCAGCAGTGACTGGTCGGGAGCCAAATCCTACGAGCAGTACTTC	CASSDWSGAKSYEQYF
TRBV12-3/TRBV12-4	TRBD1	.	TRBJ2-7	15	TGTGCCAGCAGTCCGGGACAGAGGCACTCCTACGAGCAGTACTTC	CASSPGQRHSYEQYF
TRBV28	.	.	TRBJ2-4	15	TGTGCCAGCAGTCCTCTCGGCAGGGTGGAAAACATTCAGTACTTC	CASSPLGRVENIQYF
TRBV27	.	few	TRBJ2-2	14	TGTGCCAGCAGTTATGGGTTGGGCACCGGGGAGCTGTTTTTT	CASSYGLGTGELFF
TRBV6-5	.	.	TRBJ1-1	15	TGTGCCAGCAGTTACTCGAGCGTCTATCCTAAAGAAGCTTTCTTT	CASSYSSVYPKEAFF
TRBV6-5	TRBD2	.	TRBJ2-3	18	TGTGCCAGCAGTTACAGCGGGGTTCCAGCGGGAAGCACAGATACGCAGTATTTT	CASSYSGVPAGSTDTQYF
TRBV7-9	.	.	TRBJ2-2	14	TGTGCCAGCAGCCCCAAGGGGGTCACCGGGGAGCTGTTTTTT	CASSPKGVTGELFF
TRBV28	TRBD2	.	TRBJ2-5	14	TGTGCCAGCTTAGCGGGCCTGGGGTTGGAGACCCAGTACTTC	CASLAGLGLETQYF
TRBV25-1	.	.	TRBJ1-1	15	TGTGCCAGCAGTGAAACCCACCCCATGAACACTGAAGCTTTCTTT	CASSETHPMNTEAFF
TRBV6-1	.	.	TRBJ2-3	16	TGTGCCAGCAGTGAAAGACGGATAACTAGCACAGATACGCAGTATTTT	CASSERRITSTDTQYF
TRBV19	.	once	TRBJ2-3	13	TGTGCCAGTAGTTTCCAGGGCACAGATACGCAGTATTTT	CASSFQGTDTQYF
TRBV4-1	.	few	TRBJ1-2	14	TGCGCCAGCAGCCAAGTTTACGGGGACTATGGCTACACCTTC	CASSQVYGDYGYTF
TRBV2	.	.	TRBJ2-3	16	TGTGCCAGCAGTGAGCCCGTGGGGATGAAGACAGATACGCAGTATTTT	CASSEPVGMKTDTQYF
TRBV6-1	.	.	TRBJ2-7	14	TGTGCCAGCAAGCCGGGGCAGGCCAACTACGAGCAGTACTTC	CASKPGQANYEQYF
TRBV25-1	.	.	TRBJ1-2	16	TGTGCCAGCAGTGAAGATTGGGGCATTACCTCCTATGGCTACACCTTC	CASSEDWGITSYGYTF
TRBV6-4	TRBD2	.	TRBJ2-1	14	TGTGCCAGCGGCCGGGGGGGAGATCGCAATGAGCAGTTCTTC	CASGRGGDRNEQFF
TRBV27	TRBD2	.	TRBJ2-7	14	TGTGCCAGCAGAGGACTAGGAGGCAGCTACGAGCAGTACTTC	CASRGLGGSYEQYF
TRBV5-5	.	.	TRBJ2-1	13	TGTGCCAGCAGCTTGGAACCCCCTGTGGAGCAGTTCTTC	CASSLEPPVEQFF
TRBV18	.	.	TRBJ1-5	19	TGTGCCAGCTCACGCGCAGGGCCTACCGGGGACTTGAGGTGGCAGCCCCAGCATTTT	CASSRAGPTGDLRWQPQHF
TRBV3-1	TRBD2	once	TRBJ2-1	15	TGTGCCAGCAGCCAGCCCGGGACTAGAAGCGATGAGCAGTTCTTC	CASSQPGTRSDEQFF
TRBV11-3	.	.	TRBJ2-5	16	TGTGCCAGCAGCTCCACCAGGGACGGGGAGAGGGAGACCCAGTACTTC	CASSSTRDGERETQYF